This TCR beta chain derives from a study of T-cell memory formation after mild COVID-19. Overall study: TCR clusters were largely donor specific.

Deletions cut 3 bases from V and 3 bases from J, with 11 bases between. This CDR3 is built from 14 residues. Germline V gives CDR1 LGHDT, CDR2 YNNKEL (reference sequence). A remark on this clonotype: Its antigen is undetermined.

Employing constant-segment primers, 5'RACE generated TCR alpha and TCR beta cDNA libraries bearing sample barcodes and UMIs. TCRdb ran MiXCR on the 5' RACE reads and lists one entry per CDR3 protein. Here the sample spans about 320,000 distinct CDR3 sequences, roughly an eighth being singletons. Study-level points and caveats: Clones contracting across day 15 to 85 had a balanced CD4/CD8 profile; later expanding clones leaned CD4+.

The receptor was derived from a man between 18 and 35 years old who had mild COVID-19 (a few samples of this study predate the infection). Cell type and time point are not known. This chain joins TRBV3-1 and TRBJ1-1; the D gene is possibly TRBD1 (6 bases). The sample was PBMCs or a T cell subset sorted from them (not recorded which). The CDR3 region has the DNA TGTGCCAGCAGCCAGAGACAGGTCTACACTGAAGCTTTCTTT. Translating it yields CASSQRQVYTEAFF.